The clone carrying this T cell receptor beta chain is a singleton in its sample. What it recognizes is unknown. At one end the junction does not follow the germline gene, possibly because of a read error. This sample was included in a study of T cell responses to AZD1222 COVID-19 vaccine. Findings and caveats of the study: Clonal diversity was possibly underestimated, and white British individuals and females predominated among donors. Repertoire sampling occurred only after the peak T cell response. Seropositive at baseline were only 5 to 7 AZD1222 recipients.

Germline CDR1 and CDR2: SGHAT and FQNNGV. This CDR3 region has 13 residues. Assay: immunoSEQ multiplex PCR; the TCRdb copy retains only in-frame clones and omits some. The sample carries more than 150,000 clones, around 87% recorded once. The receptor comes from an adult in good health. This specimen consisted of peripheral blood, obtained on day 0 of MenACWY control vaccination. This chain joins TRBV11-2 and TRBJ2-7, with D tentatively TRBD2 (6 bases). The CDR3 DNA is TGTGCCAGCAGCCCCGGCGGGGTAGGGGCTAATTCCTTC. This codes for CASSPGGVGANSF.